This T cell receptor beta chain was captured by sequencing in a study of Graves' ophthalmopathy and Graves' hyperthyroidism. Study background: Before any treatment, peripheral blood was taken at the initial diagnosis.

General observations from the study: In blood appeared most of the expanded thyroid clonotypes whose frequency exceeded 0.001.

V gave up 6 bases and J gave up 4 bases, with 15 bases separating them. The CDR3 consists of 14 residues. Germline lookup yields CDR1 MNHEY and CDR2 SVGEGT. The table lists this clonotype with a few counts. Its matching antigen is unknown. Stable hyperthyroidism referred to disease that showed no ophthalmopathy within 18 months of follow-up. Patients with other autoimmune diseases, uncontrolled infections, pregnancy or lactation were excluded. Amplified material comprised TCR beta CDR3 regions derived from RNA transcripts. The library came from an HTBI-primed first-round RT-PCR and a second-round multiplex PCR. A single record per CDR3 protein comes from TCRdb applying MiXCR to the multiplex PCR reads. The sample consists of hundreds of thousands of distinct CDR3 sequences, about 20% of them appearing once.

J is TRBJ1-2 and V is TRBV6-2 or TRBV6-3, with D possibly being TRBD1 (6 bases). The sequenced material came from peripheral blood. This clonotype originated in a woman aged 18-29 years with stable Graves' hyperthyroidism. Some clones in this sample may be carry-over from other donors' samples. The CDR3 sequence: CASSWGQGIYGYTF. In DNA, the CDR3 is TGTGCCAGCAGCTGGGGACAAGGAATCTATGGCTACACCTTC.